Presented here are 30 T cell receptor beta chains from one specimen sequenced in a study of blood T cell repertoires in COVID-19. Libraries were prepared by immunoSEQ multiplex PCR; TCRdb keeps only in-frame clonotypes and omits some of them. The data hold under 200,000 clones, with 79% observed a single time. Material: peripheral blood. The source of these receptors is a woman aged 55-69 years with COVID-19, enrolled during active disease.

Comment on this clone: Other DNA sequences within the sample encode an identical CDR3. The V gene is TRBV12-3 or TRBV12-4, the J gene TRBJ1-2; no clear D. Trimming removed 3 bases from V and 1 base from J, with 6 bases in between. The CDR3 spans 13 residues. The CDR3 loop reads CASSLTGNYGYTF. The CDR3, as DNA: TGTGCCAGCAGTTTGACGGGTAACTATGGCTACACCTTC.

In its sample, this clone was seen once. This chain links TRBV25-1 with TRBJ2-1; TRBD2 aligns across 8 bases. Per germline, CDR1 MGHDK and CDR2 SYGVNS. The CDR3 is 16 residues long. The ends lost 2 bases at V and 2 bases at J; junction bases unmatched: 5. The chain's CDR3 is CASSEAGGGTYNEQFF. The CDR3 nucleotides are TGTGCCAGCAGTGAAGCGGGCGGGGGGACCTACAATGAGCAGTTCTTC.

The gene calls are TRBV24-1 and TRBJ2-3; 8 nucleotides agree with TRBD2. The CDR3 has 14 amino acids. Per germline, CDR1 KGHDR and CDR2 SFDVKD. Trimming at V came to 7 bases and at J to 4 bases, leaving 6 bases not matched to a gene. Here the CDR3 reads CATSRGGPADTQYF. Written as DNA, the CDR3 is TGTGCCACCAGCCGCGGGGGGCCGGCAGATACGCAGTATTTT.

This chain links TRBV2 with TRBJ2-1; 7 bases map to TRBD1. The CDR3 is made up of 17 amino acids. The V segment lost 4 bases and the J segment 4 bases; nucleotides outside the gene matches: 13. From germline, CDR1 is SNHLY and CDR2 FYNNEI. In DNA form, the CDR3 reads TGTGCCAGCAGTGCGCTGTTCAGGGACAGCCCTTACAATGAGCAGTTCTTC. The encoded protein is CASSALFRDSPYNEQFF.

This chain links TRBV5-1 with TRBJ2-5; TRBD2 matches 7 bases. V lost 4 bases and J lost 5; bases outside the gene matches: 11. This CDR3 contains 15 residues. Germline CDR1 SGHRS, CDR2 YFSETQ. The CDR3 nucleotides read TGCGCCAGCAGCACCCAGGGACTAAACTCGGAGACCCAGTACTTC. This sequence encodes CASSTQGLNSETQYF. Full variable domain (outside the CDR3, taken from reference TRBV5-1 and TRBJ2-5): KAGVTQTPRYLIKTRGQQVTLSCSPISGHRSVSWYQQTPGQGLQFLFEYFSETQRNKGNFPGRFSGRQFSNSRSEMNVSTLELGDSALYLCASSTQGLNSETQYFGPGTRLLVL.

The chain carries TRBV5-6 and TRBJ2-3; the D is unclear. The V gene's germline CDR1 is SGHDT and CDR2 YYEEEE. The CDR3 runs to 13 residues. Trimming took 2 bases from V and 1 from J, leaving 5 bases between them. CDR3 in amino acids: CASSFLGTDTQYF. The CDR3 coding sequence is TGTGCCAGCAGCTTCCTTGGCACAGATACGCAGTATTTT.

V and J are TRBV5-1 and TRBJ1-2, with D unclear. Trimming removed 0 bases at V and 4 bases at J, with 10 bases between. CDR1 is SGHRS, CDR2 YFSETQ, per germline. The CDR3 is made up of 14 amino acids. CDR3 residues: CASSLEVGGYGYTF. The CDR3 DNA reads TGCGCCAGCAGCTTGGAGGTGGGAGGCTATGGCTACACCTTC.

This clone was counted at least ten times. The rearrangement links TRBV28 to TRBJ1-1, with a weak D call TRBD1 (5 bases). CDR1 MDHEN and CDR2 SYDVKM come from the germline V gene. The CDR3 consists of 15 residues. Deletions cut 7 bases from V and 4 bases from J, with 19 bases between. CDR3 sequence (DNA): TGTGCCAGCAAGCCCCAGGGTTTGACGTCCACTGAAGCTTTCTTT. Translation: CASKPQGLTSTEAFF.

This clone was observed once. The V gene is TRBV15, the J gene TRBJ1-1, with D possibly matching TRBD1 (6 bases). Germline CDR1 reads LNHNV; CDR2 reads YYDKDF (reference sequence). Trimming took off 3 bases at V and 5 bases at J, with 13 bases between the two ends. The length of the CDR3 is 14 residues. The CDR3 spells CATSRNRDTTEAFF. The CDR3 DNA sequence: TGTGCCACCAGCAGGAACCGGGACACTACTGAAGCTTTCTTT.

The rearrangement links TRBV6-1 to TRBJ1-4; 9 nucleotides agree with TRBD1. V lost 4 bases, J lost 8 bases, and 11 bases stayed unmatched. Germline CDR1 reads MNHNS; CDR2 reads SASEGT. This CDR3 region has 16 residues. CDR3 in amino acids: CASSGTGGGGLEKLFF. CDR3 DNA: TGTGCCAGCAGTGGCACAGGGGGCGGTGGGTTGGAAAAACTGTTTTTT.

The chain recombines TRBV9 with TRBJ2-5; 10 nucleotides agree with TRBD1. The CDR3 length is 16 residues. After removal of 2 bases from V and 1 base from J, the junction contained 5 bases not matched to a gene. CDR1 and CDR2 (germline): SGDLS, YYNGEE. In nucleotides, the CDR3 is TGTGCCAGCAGCGTGGGACAGGGGCAATCCCAAGAGACCCAGTACTTC. Translating it yields CASSVGQGQSQETQYF.

The chain combines TRBV5-6 with TRBJ2-1; D may be TRBD1 (6 bases). The CDR3 totals 13 residues. The germline V gene encodes CDR1 SGHDT and CDR2 YYEEEE. Trimming pared 3 bases from V and 10 bases from J, leaving 14 bases between. CDR3 DNA: TGTGCCAGCAGCTCCACAGGGTTAGGGGAGCAGTTCTTC. Translated, it gives CASSSTGLGEQFF.

This clone showed up just a few times. This chain joins TRBV7-2 and TRBJ1-2, with unresolved D. Germline V CDR1 and CDR2: SGHTA, FQGNSA. The V end lost 0 bases, the J end lost 5 bases, and 10 bases lay between the germline ends. This CDR3 is 14 amino acids long. CDR3 DNA sequence: TGTGCCAGCAGCTTAGCGGGCGGGGAGTATGGCTACACCTTC. This codes for CASSLAGGEYGYTF.

The sample holds one count of this clone. An end of the junction differs from the germline gene, which may be a read error. The chain is built from TRBV7-7 and TRBJ2-3; TRBD2 matches at 11 bases. This CDR3 is built from 15 residues. Germline loops: CDR1 SSHAT, CDR2 FNYEAQ (reference sequence). The CDR3 DNA follows: TGTGCTAGCAGCTTGGGACTAGCGGCCACAGATACGCAGTATTTT. The encoded protein is CASSLGLAATDTQYF. Full variable domain (remainder filled in from reference TRBV7-7 and TRBJ2-3): GAGVSQSPRYKVTKRGQDVTLRCDPISSHATLYWYQQALGQGPEFLTYFNYEAQPDKSGLPSDRFSAERPEGSISTLTIQRTEQRDSAMYRCASSLGLAATDTQYFGPGTRLTVL.

The chain carries TRBV6-5 and TRBJ1-1, with 8 nucleotides matching TRBD1. Trimming cost V 8 bases and J 5 bases; bases outside gene matches: 7. CDR3 size: 13 residues. In germline, CDR1 is MNHEY, CDR2 SVGAGI. DNA for the CDR3: TGTGCCAGCGCCCGGACAGGGAGAACTGAAGCTTTCTTT. Its protein is CASARTGRTEAFF.

The V and J genes are TRBV6-6 and TRBJ2-2; D is uncertain. The CDR3 contains 15 residues. Looked up from germline, CDR1 is MNHNY and CDR2 is SVGAGI (reference sequence). The V and J ends lost 6 bases and 0 bases respectively, with 11 bases between them. CDR3 amino acids: CASSRDIPNTGELFF. DNA of the CDR3: TGTGCCAGCAGCAGAGACATTCCGAACACCGGGGAGCTGTTTTTT.

In its sample, this clone was seen once. The rearrangement uses TRBV6-1 and TRBJ2-7, with 7 bases identical to TRBD2. Germline CDR1 reads MNHNS; CDR2 reads SASEGT. There are 15 residues in the CDR3. V dropped 0 bases and J dropped 2; count of bases not matched to a gene: 4. The CDR3 nucleotides read TGTGCCAGCAGTGAAGCTTTCGCGGGGGCCTACGAGCAGTACGTC. This encodes CASSEAFAGAYEQYV.

This clone was found a few times. This chain uses TRBV18 with TRBJ2-7; D is perhaps TRBD1 (5 bases). Per germline, CDR1 KGHSH and CDR2 LQKENI. V shed 4 bases and J shed 2 bases, with 12 bases lying between them. The CDR3 is made up of 14 amino acids. CDR3 nucleotides: TGTGCCAGCTCACGCGAAGGACAAACCTACGAGCAGTACTTC. This encodes CASSREGQTYEQYF.

This clone appeared a single time. This chain links TRBV14 with TRBJ2-5, with 11 bases lining up with TRBD1. The CDR3 extends over 17 amino acids. After removal of 0 bases from V and 4 bases from J, the junction contained 7 bases not matched to a gene. Germline-derived CDR1 and CDR2 are SGHDN and FVKESK. CDR3 loop: CASSQDFGTGGGETQYF. For the CDR3, the DNA is TGTGCCAGCAGCCAAGATTTCGGGACAGGGGGAGGAGAGACCCAGTACTTC.

The chain recombines TRBV28 with TRBJ2-7; D unclear. The CDR3 contains 14 residues. Germline V gene lookup returns CDR1 MDHEN and CDR2 SYDVKM. V shed 2 bases and J shed 2 bases, with 10 bases lying between them. CDR3 sequence (DNA): TGTGCCAGCAGTTTAGGAGTTCCCCCCTACGAGCAGTACTTC. Translation: CASSLGVPPYEQYF.

This chain connects TRBV5-1 to TRBJ2-2, with TRBD2 matching 14 bases. The CDR3 loop spans 17 amino acids. Germline CDR1 is SGHRS and CDR2 is YFSETQ. The V and J ends lost 4 bases and 3 bases, in that order; junction bases with no gene match: 5. The CDR3 reads CASSMTSGGAHTGELFF. DNA for the CDR3: TGCGCCAGCAGCATGACTAGCGGGGGGGCGCACACCGGGGAGCTGTTTTTT.

This chain joins TRBV6-1 and TRBJ1-2; 7 bases match TRBD1. Germline CDR1 is MNHNS and CDR2 is SASEGT. The V and J ends lost 1 base and 4 bases, in that order; junction bases with no gene match: 9. The CDR3 spans 16 residues. The CDR3 loop reads CASSEVFKGGLYGYTF. CDR3 nucleotides: TGTGCCAGCAGTGAAGTTTTTAAAGGGGGCCTCTATGGCTACACCTTC.

Note on this clone: A junction boundary mismatches the germline segment, possibly from a read error. The chain recombines TRBV7-7 with TRBJ1-1; TRBD1 agrees at 9 bases. CDR3 length: 16 residues. Germline lookup yields CDR1 SSHAT and CDR2 FNYEAQ (reference sequence). CDR3 protein: CASSFRDRVRNTEAFF. CDR3 sequence (DNA): TGTGCTAGCAGCTTCCGGGACAGGGTGAGGAACACTGAAGCTTTCTTT.

The V call is TRBV6-5, the J call TRBJ1-1, with 8 bases that match TRBD1. V gave up 6 bases and J gave up 1 base; unmatched junction bases: 4. CDR3 length equals 14 residues. Per germline, CDR1 MNHEY and CDR2 SVGAGI. The CDR3 region is CASSMDRANTEAFF. The CDR3 nucleotides are TGTGCCAGCAGCATGGACAGGGCGAACACTGAAGCTTTCTTT.

The V and J genes are TRBV6-5 and TRBJ1-1; 9 nucleotides align to TRBD1. CDR1 and CDR2 from the germline V gene are MNHEY and SVGAGI. The CDR3 consists of 15 residues. V lost 2 bases, J lost 10 bases, and 11 bases stayed unmatched. The CDR3, as DNA: TGTGCCAGCAGTTACCTCGTGACAGGGGGGGAGGTAGCTTTCTTT. Encoded protein: CASSYLVTGGEVAFF.

The rearrangement links TRBV5-4 to TRBJ2-1; D possibly corresponds to TRBD2 (5 bases). Germline V lookup: CDR1 SGHNT, CDR2 YYREEE (reference sequence). The CDR3 is 15 residues long. Trimming shortened V by 0 bases and J by 8 bases, and 15 bases separated the two germline ends. CDR3 protein: CASSLGRPRGYEQFF. CDR3 sequence (DNA): TGTGCCAGCAGCTTGGGTCGACCCCGAGGGTATGAGCAGTTCTTC.

The rearrangement links TRBV6-5 to TRBJ1-2; a possible D gene is TRBD1 (5 bases). V lost 5 bases and J lost 8, with 18 bases in between. This CDR3 comprises 14 residues. Germline values: CDR1 MNHEY, CDR2 SVGAGI. The CDR3 here is CASSNAGNLYGYTF. The CDR3 nucleotides read TGTGCCAGCAGTAACGCAGGGAACCTATACGGCTACACCTTC.

The chain couples TRBV4-3 to TRBJ2-7, with 11 bases that match TRBD1. The CDR3 loop spans 16 amino acids. The J segment lost 7 bases and the V segment lost 0 bases, leaving 8 bases of the junction unmatched. Germline CDR1 and CDR2: LGHNA and YSLEER. The CDR3 nucleotides are TGCGCCAGCAGCCAAGAGGGTCAGGGGACAGGGGGGGAGCAGTACTTC. It is translated as CASSQEGQGTGGEQYF.

This chain connects TRBV2 to TRBJ2-2; weak D call: TRBD2 (6 bases). CDR1 SNHLY and CDR2 FYNNEI come from the germline V gene. This CDR3 spans 15 amino acids. The V end was cut by 5 bases, the J end by 0 bases, with 10 bases between. The CDR3 DNA sequence: TGTGCCAGCAGTTTAGCGGCCGCGAACACCGGGGAGCTGTTTTTT. Protein product: CASSLAAANTGELFF.

The gene calls are TRBV7-8 and TRBJ1-1, with TRBD1 as a possible D gene (5 bases). Germline V lookup: CDR1 SGHVS, CDR2 FQNEAQ. Trimming took 2 bases from V and 1 from J, leaving 11 bases between them. The CDR3 contains 15 residues. CDR3 region: CASSLLAGPNTEAFF. Written as DNA, the CDR3 is TGTGCCAGCAGCTTACTAGCGGGGCCGAACACTGAAGCTTTCTTT.